This T cell receptor beta chain was profiled in a study of blood T cell repertoires in COVID-19. Study information: Acute and convalescent COVID-19 samples came from the United States, Italy and Spain. The cDNA or gDNA used as material had been derived from T cells, B-cell-depleted T cells, or PBMCs.

Germline assignment: CDR1 ENHRY and CDR2 SYGVKD. The CDR3 extends over 16 amino acids. Deletions cut 6 bases from V and 1 base from J, with 18 bases between. Methods used by the authors: Estimation of nucleated cell counts was performed using reference gene primer amplification. Clones were sequenced by immunoSEQ multiplex PCR, and TCRdb holds only the in-frame ones, with some missing. The V and J calls and clone size come from that table; D and trimming were worked out from the DNA. The sample includes 150,000 to 200,000 clones, 75% to 90% of them seen just once. The sequenced sample consisted of peripheral blood. V is TRBV10-3 and J is TRBJ2-5, with a tentative D call TRBD1 (6 bases). The clonotype originates from a woman aged 55-69 years with acute or convalescent COVID-19. CDR3 nucleotide sequence: TGTGCCATCAGGGTAGGGGGAAATAACCCCCAAGAGACCCAGTACTTC. It translates to CAIRVGGNNPQETQYF.